This T cell receptor beta chain was documented in a study of cytomegalovirus exposure and HLA in healthy donors. Notes on the study in general: There was a cluster of highly shared sequence variants that was likely a sequencing artifact. Follow-up analysis found HLA locus-dependent TCR association rates, highest for DRB1 and lowest for HLA-C.

The V gene's germline CDR1 is WSHSY and CDR2 SAAADI. The CDR3 contains 17 residues. The ends were cut back, 8 bases at V and 1 base at J, with 21 bases in the middle. A multiplex PCR was run with 60 Vbeta primers and 13 Jbeta primers. Sequencing used immunoSEQ multiplex PCR; TCRdb keeps in-frame clones, though not all of them. The sample includes hundreds of thousands of clones, approximately 68% of them seen just once. Of note for this clone: The antigen remains unidentified.

Input material: PBMCs. The TCR was taken from a woman in her 30s in good health and CMV-seronegative. The chain joins TRBV10-2 to TRBJ2-1, with D perhaps matching TRBD2 (6 bases). CDR3 amino acids: CASSSVAGSGSYNEQFF. The CDR3 DNA follows: TGCGCCAGCTCATCCGTGGCCGGGAGTGGTTCCTACAATGAGCAGTTCTTC.